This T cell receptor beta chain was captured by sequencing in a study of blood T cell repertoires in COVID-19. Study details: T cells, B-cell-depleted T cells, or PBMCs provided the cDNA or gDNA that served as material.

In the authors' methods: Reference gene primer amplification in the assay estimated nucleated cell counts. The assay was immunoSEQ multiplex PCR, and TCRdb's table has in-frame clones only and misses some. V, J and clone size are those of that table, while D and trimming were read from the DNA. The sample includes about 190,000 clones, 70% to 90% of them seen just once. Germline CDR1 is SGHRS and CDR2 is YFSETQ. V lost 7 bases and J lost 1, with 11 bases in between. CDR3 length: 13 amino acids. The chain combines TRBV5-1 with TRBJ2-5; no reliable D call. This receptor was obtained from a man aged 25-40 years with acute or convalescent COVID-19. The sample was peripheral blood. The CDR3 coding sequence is TGCGCCAGCTGCCCAGGTGCCCAAGAGACCCAGTACTTC. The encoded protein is CASCPGAQETQYF.